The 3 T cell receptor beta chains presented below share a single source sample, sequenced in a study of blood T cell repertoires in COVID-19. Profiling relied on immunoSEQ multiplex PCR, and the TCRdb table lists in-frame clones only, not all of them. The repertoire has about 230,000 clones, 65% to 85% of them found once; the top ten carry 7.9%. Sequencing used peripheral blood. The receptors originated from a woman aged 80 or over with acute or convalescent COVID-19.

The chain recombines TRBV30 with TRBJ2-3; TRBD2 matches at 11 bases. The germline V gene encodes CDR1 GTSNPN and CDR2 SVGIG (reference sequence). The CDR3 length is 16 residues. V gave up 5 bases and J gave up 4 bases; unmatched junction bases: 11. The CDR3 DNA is TGTGCCTGGCCGACTAGCGGGATCCGACACGCAGATACGCAGTATTTT. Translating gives CAWPTSGIRHADTQYF.

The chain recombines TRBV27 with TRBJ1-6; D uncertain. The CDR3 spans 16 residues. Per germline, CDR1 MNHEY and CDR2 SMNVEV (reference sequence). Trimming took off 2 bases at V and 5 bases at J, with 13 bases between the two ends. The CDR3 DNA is TGTGCCAGCAGTTTAAAGACATATTGGGATAATTCACCCCTCCACTTT. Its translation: CASSLKTYWDNSPLHF.

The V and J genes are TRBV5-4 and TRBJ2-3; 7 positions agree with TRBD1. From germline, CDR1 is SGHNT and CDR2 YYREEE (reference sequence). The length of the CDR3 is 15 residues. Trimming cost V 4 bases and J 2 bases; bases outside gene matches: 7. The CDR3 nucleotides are TGTGCCAGCAGCCCGCCGGGACAGTCCACAGATACGCAGTATTTT. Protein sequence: CASSPPGQSTDTQYF.